This T cell receptor beta chain was sequenced during a study of cytomegalovirus exposure and HLA in healthy donors. Looking at the study overall: Of several hundred genotyped donors, roughly 86% clustered with self-reported Caucasian donors. Study findings and constraints: Roughly uniform depth of sequencing across donors was assumed in presence/absence analyses. CMV serostatus alone was available as immune exposure information. Analyzed later, association rates of TCRs varied across HLA loci, with DRB1 most and HLA-C fewest.

The germline V gene has CDR1 SEHNR and CDR2 FQNEAQ (reference sequence). V was shortened by 4 bases and J by 5 bases, with 8 bases between the two germline ends. The CDR3 sequence is 12 residues long. PCR primers comprised 60 Vbeta and 13 Jbeta primers. Libraries were prepared by immunoSEQ multiplex PCR; TCRdb keeps only in-frame clonotypes and omits some of them. The sample yields roughly 110,000 clones, roughly 80% seen once. Concerning this clone itself: The antigen remains unidentified.

The sequence came from a man between 25 and 39 years old in good health and CMV-seronegative. V gene TRBV7-9 combines with J gene TRBJ1-1; D gene uncertain. The sequencing input was PBMCs. CDR3 bases: TGTGCCAGCAGCTCCGGGTGGACTGAAGCTTTCTTT. It encodes CASSSGWTEAFF.